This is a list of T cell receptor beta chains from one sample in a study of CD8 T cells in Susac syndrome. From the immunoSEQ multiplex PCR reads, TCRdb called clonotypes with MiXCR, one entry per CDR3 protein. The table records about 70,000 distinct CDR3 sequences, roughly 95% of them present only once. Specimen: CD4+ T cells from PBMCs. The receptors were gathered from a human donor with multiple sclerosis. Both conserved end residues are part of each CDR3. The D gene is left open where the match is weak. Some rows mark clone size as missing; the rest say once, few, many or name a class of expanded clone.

CASSLGNSPLHF	TGTGCCAGCAGCTTAGGGAATTCACCCCTCCACTTT	NA	NA	TRBV7-2	TRBJ1-6
CASSQGAGGGRTGELFF	TGCGCCAGCAGCCAAGGGGCTGGTGGGGGTCGGACCGGGGAGCTGTTTTTT	NA	NA	TRBV4-3	TRBJ2-2
CASSWTGAYNSPLHF	TGTGCCAGCAGCTGGACAGGGGCCTATAATTCACCCCTCCACTTT	TRBD1	once	TRBV3-1	TRBJ1-6
CASILDFLKTQYF	NA	NA	NA	TRBV27	TRBJ2-5
CASSLGRYRGTSLNNEQFF	TGTGCCAGCAGCTTAGGGCGGTACAGGGGGACTTCCCTCAACAATGAGCAGTTCTTC	TRBD1	NA	TRBV7-8	TRBJ2-1
CAWSGQRMRAQYF	TGTGCCTGGAGTGGACAGCGGATGCGGGCCCAGTACTTC	NA	NA	TRBV30	TRBJ2-5
CASSPVAGSVETQYF	TGTGCCAGCTCACCAGTGGCTGGGAGCGTAGAGACCCAGTACTTC	NA	NA	TRBV18	TRBJ2-5
CSASGQSRAYNGSPLHF	TGCAGTGCCTCCGGACAGTCTAGGGCCTATAATGGTTCACCCCTCCACTTT	NA	NA	TRBV20-1	TRBJ1-6
CASSLGDSTYEQYF	TGTGCCAGCAGCTTGGGGGACAGCACCTACGAGCAGTACTTC	TRBD1	NA	TRBV7-2	TRBJ2-7
CAISEGSYEQYF	TGTGCCATCAGTGAGGGCAGCTACGAGCAGTACTTC	NA	NA	TRBV10-3	TRBJ2-7
CASSLGYGGGAKNIQYF	TGTGCCAGCAGCCTAGGCTACGGGGGGGGAGCCAAAAACATTCAGTACTTC	TRBD2	NA	TRBV7-8	TRBJ2-4
CASSPGQGMDEQFF	TGTGCCAGCAGCCCAGGACAGGGGATGGATGAGCAGTTCTTC	TRBD1	NA	TRBV7-9	TRBJ2-1
CASSSPALEQYF	TGTGCCAGCAGCTCGCCGGCGCTGGAGCAGTACTTC	NA	NA	TRBV5-4	TRBJ2-7
CASSVDLRNREQYF	TGTGCCAGCAGCGTGGACCTCAGGAACAGGGAGCAGTACTTC	NA	NA	TRBV3-1	TRBJ2-7
CASRPGSQNEQFF	TGTGCCAGCAGGCCGGGGAGTCAAAATGAGCAGTTCTTC	NA	NA	TRBV3-1	TRBJ2-1
CAWSPNQGSRSYEQYF	TGTGCCTGGAGTCCGAACCAGGGATCCCGCTCCTACGAGCAGTACTTC	NA	NA	TRBV30	TRBJ2-7
CASSQALSGDTDTQYF	TGTGCCAGCAGCCAGGCCCTTAGCGGAGACACAGATACGCAGTATTTT	NA	NA	TRBV4-2	TRBJ2-3
CASSPQGQVQYF	TGTGCCAGCAGTCCACAGGGACAGGTGCAGTACTTC	TRBD1	NA	TRBV6-5	TRBJ2-7
CSVDTGSNEKLFF	TGCAGCGTTGATACGGGTAGCAATGAAAAACTGTTTTTT	NA	NA	TRBV29-1	TRBJ1-4
CASSSKADKAYEQYF	TGTGCCAGCAGCTCCAAGGCGGACAAAGCCTACGAGCAGTACTTC	NA	NA	TRBV5-4	TRBJ2-7
CASVRGYNEQFF	TGTGCCAGCGTGAGGGGCTACAATGAGCAGTTCTTC	NA	NA	TRBV6-6	TRBJ2-1
CASSLGGLNQPQHF	TGTGCCAGCAGCCTGGGTGGGCTCAATCAGCCCCAGCATTTT	NA	NA	TRBV6-2/TRBV6-3	TRBJ1-5
CAWSNKGTGGNSPLHF	TGTGCCTGGAGTAATAAAGGGACAGGGGGAAATTCACCCCTCCACTTT	TRBD1	NA	TRBV30	TRBJ1-6
CASSPRDRVGEQYF	TGCGCCAGCAGCCCCCGGGACAGGGTTGGCGAGCAGTACTTC	TRBD1	once	TRBV5-1	TRBJ2-7
CATSDFAGFEQYF	TGTGCCACCAGTGATTTTGCCGGCTTTGAGCAGTACTTC	NA	NA	TRBV24-1	TRBJ2-7
CASSGRTGGMNTEAFF	TGTGCCAGCAGTGGGCGGACAGGGGGCATGAACACTGAAGCTTTCTTT	TRBD1	NA	TRBV28	TRBJ1-1
CASSSPRVGNQPQHF	TGTGCCAGCAGTTCCCCCAGGGTGGGCAATCAGCCCCAGCATTTT	NA	NA	TRBV6-2/TRBV6-3	TRBJ1-5
CASKAVGGGYTF	TGTGCCAGCAAAGCTGTGGGCGGTGGCTACACCTTC	NA	NA	TRBV2	TRBJ1-2
CATSGPGQGYEQYF	TGTGCCACCAGCGGCCCGGGGCAGGGCTACGAGCAGTACTTC	NA	NA	TRBV15	TRBJ2-7
CASSQELNLYVQYF	TGTGCCAGCAGCCAAGAACTAAACTTGTACGTGCAGTACTTC	NA	NA	TRBV3-1	TRBJ2-7
CASSSTGLITEAFF	TGTGCCAGCAGTTCGACAGGGCTTATTACTGAAGCTTTCTTT	TRBD1	NA	TRBV6-2/TRBV6-3	TRBJ1-1
CASSFDPGSRFF	TGTGCCAGCAGCTTTGATCCAGGGTCTCGGTTCTTC	NA	NA	TRBV7-2	TRBJ2-1
CATDGGTSTDTQYF	TGTGCCACTGATGGAGGGACTAGCACAGATACGCAGTATTTT	NA	NA	TRBV24-1	TRBJ2-3
CASSFSFNTEAFF	TGTGCCAGCAGTTTCAGTTTCAACACTGAAGCTTTCTTT	NA	NA	TRBV6-2/TRBV6-3	TRBJ1-1
CASSPAGFSGNTIYF	TGTGCCAGCAGCCCGGCCGGCTTCTCTGGAAACACCATATATTTT	NA	NA	TRBV28	TRBJ1-3
CASSIGQGQNIQYF	TGTGCCAGCAGCATCGGACAGGGACAAAACATTCAGTACTTC	TRBD1	NA	TRBV7-2	TRBJ2-4
CSVASTRGDTQYF	TGCAGCGTTGCCTCCACCAGGGGAGATACGCAGTATTTT	NA	NA	TRBV29-1	TRBJ2-3
CAWSMTGRPYNEQFF	TGTGCCTGGAGTATGACAGGGAGGCCCTACAATGAGCAGTTCTTC	NA	NA	TRBV30	TRBJ2-1
CASTTTGQPQHF	TGTGCCAGCACCACCACGGGTCAGCCCCAGCATTTT	NA	NA	TRBV12-3/TRBV12-4	TRBJ1-5
CSAYRGGTEAFF	TGCAGTGCCTACAGGGGTGGCACTGAAGCTTTCTTT	TRBD1	NA	TRBV20-1	TRBJ1-1
CASSSTDRGEQYF	TGTGCCAGCAGTTCCACGGACAGGGGCGAGCAGTACTTC	TRBD1	NA	TRBV12-3/TRBV12-4	TRBJ2-7
CSARGQVGGYTF	TGCAGTGCTAGGGGGCAGGTTGGAGGCTACACCTTC	NA	NA	TRBV20-1	TRBJ1-2
CASSLSTQNQPQHF	TGTGCCAGCAGCTTAAGTACACAGAATCAGCCCCAGCATTTT	NA	NA	TRBV7-6	TRBJ1-5
CASSGTGRDTGELFF	TGTGCCAGCAGTGGGACAGGGAGGGACACCGGGGAGCTGTTTTTT	NA	NA	TRBV25-1	TRBJ2-2
CASSRLAVGPADTQYF	TGTGCCAGCAGCAGACTAGCGGTGGGGCCGGCGGATACGCAGTATTTT	TRBD2	NA	TRBV9	TRBJ2-3
CASSQGGGGVYSPLHF	TGCGCCAGCAGCCAAGGAGGGGGCGGCGTTTATTCACCCCTCCACTTT	TRBD1	once	TRBV4-1	TRBJ1-6
CASSKAGVEQFF	TGTGCCAGCAGCAAAGCGGGTGTTGAGCAGTTCTTC	NA	NA	TRBV11-3	TRBJ2-1
CSAARSGYEQYF	TGCAGTGCAGCCCGTTCTGGGTACGAGCAGTACTTC	NA	once	TRBV20-1	TRBJ2-7
CASSPTGHSNQPQHF	TGCGCCAGCAGCCCGACAGGGCATAGCAATCAGCCCCAGCATTTT	TRBD1	NA	TRBV5-1	TRBJ1-5
CSARTQGAHNSPLHF	TGCAGTGCTAGGACACAGGGGGCGCATAATTCACCCCTCCACTTT	TRBD1	NA	TRBV20-1	TRBJ1-6
CASDRDRLYEQYF	TGTGCCAGCGACCGGGACAGACTTTACGAGCAGTACTTC	TRBD1	few	TRBV2	TRBJ2-7
CASSRLGTDTQYF	TGTGCCAGCAGCCGATTGGGGACAGATACGCAGTATTTT	NA	NA	TRBV7-6	TRBJ2-3
CASSTTGNSTNEKLFF	TGTGCCAGCAGCACGACAGGGAATAGCACTAATGAAAAACTGTTTTTT	TRBD1	NA	TRBV5-6	TRBJ1-4
CAWNRDTHNEQFF	TGTGCCTGGAACAGAGACACACACAATGAGCAGTTCTTC	NA	NA	TRBV30	TRBJ2-1
CSASPTGDTGELFF	TGCAGTGCTAGCCCCACAGGGGACACCGGGGAGCTGTTTTTT	TRBD1	NA	TRBV20-1	TRBJ2-2